This TCR beta chain was captured in a study of type 1 regulatory T cells (dated by TCRdb to the early 2020s). Regarding the complete study: An in vitro protocol by which a Tr1-enriched, alloantigen-specific CD4 T cell product named T-allo10 was generated was characterized in the study. T-allo10 was being tested clinically in patients with hematological malignancies who were undergoing allogeneic hematopoietic stem cell transplantation.

According to the description, T-allo10 cells that came from the donor were anergic, were specific for host alloantigens, and could carry out alloantigen-specific suppression. TCRdb lists the instrument as Illumina MiSeq. TCRdb's own reprocessing of the public reads used fastp at Q25 and MiXCR and kept productive beta chains. Every entry covers one CDR3 protein and lists the most common genes and DNA from its rows. Present in this sample are 60,000 to 70,000 distinct CDR3 sequences, approximately 64% of which were seen just once. The ten most abundant clones make up 6.5% to 8.5% of the sample. CDR1 and CDR2 were assigned from the germline V gene as MDHEN and SYDVKM. The V and J ends are trimmed by 5 bases and 3 bases, leaving 15 bases between them. The CDR3 contains 15 residues, cysteine and phenylalanine counted. Only the CDR3 region is kept as DNA, spanning 45 bases read in frame from base 1. Concerning this clonotype: The antigen it binds to is not known. Base qualities are not at hand, and no much larger clone is one base apart.

Recombination connected TRBV28 to TRBJ2-3, with the D gene tentatively TRBD1 or TRBD2, based on 5 matching bases in each. This TCR derives from a human donor in good health. Sequenced material: cultured T cells, either the whole culture or a sorted T cell fraction (not recorded which). Taken with the paper, the label for cell subset or site translates to: Tr1-enriched cell product generated in vitro against host alloantigens. The nucleotide sequence is TGTGCCAGCAGTCTCGTGGGGGTTAGTACAGATACGCAGTATTTT. It translates as CASSLVGVSTDTQYF. Supplemented by the reference TRBV28 and TRBJ2-3 proteins around the CDR3, the complete variable domain is DVKVTQSSRYLVKRTGEKVFLECVQDMDHENMFWYRQDPGLGLRLIYFSYDVKMKEKGDIPEGYSVSREKKERFSLILESASTNQTSMYLCASSLVGVSTDTQYFGPGTRLTVL.